These 21 T cell receptor beta chains originate from one sample sequenced in a study of T cell responses to AZD1222 COVID-19 vaccine. The table came from immunoSEQ multiplex PCR; TCRdb's copy has only in-frame clones and leaves some out. Found here are roughly 120,000 clones, around nine tenths of them singletons; the top ten hold under 4.5%. This specimen consisted of peripheral blood, obtained on day 0 of AZD1222 vaccination. The receptors come from an adult in good health.

A remark on this clone: The junction and the germline gene differ at one end; a read error may be behind it. The V gene is TRBV7-2, the J gene TRBJ1-3; the match to TRBD1 covers 9 bases. Germline CDR1 SGHTA, CDR2 FQGNSA. CDR3 length: 14 amino acids. CDR3 loop: CASSIITGGTGYFF. The CDR3 bases are TGTGCCAGCAGCATCATAACGGGGGGGACAGGGTATTTTTTT.

The gene calls are TRBV25-1 and TRBJ2-2; 15 bases map to TRBD2. Germline CDR1 and CDR2: MGHDK and SYGVNS. V was pared by 8 bases and J by 0 bases, with 4 bases of the junction left unmatched. CDR3 length: 17 residues. The CDR3 region has the DNA TGTGCCAGCTCAGGGACTAGCGGGGGGCCGAACACCGGGGAGCTGTTTTTT. Protein: CASSGTSGGPNTGELFF. The whole variable domain, filled in from reference TRBV25-1 and TRBJ2-2, reads EADIYQTPRYLVIGTGKKITLECSQTMGHDKMYWYQQDPGMELHLIHYSYGVNSTEKGDLSSESTVSRIRTEHFPLTLESARPSHTSQYLCASSGTSGGPNTGELFFGEGSRLTVL.

The gene calls are TRBV7-8 and TRBJ1-2; TRBD1 is a possible D gene (5 bases). The V end was cut by 4 bases, the J end by 5 bases, with 14 bases between. The germline V gene encodes CDR1 SGHVS and CDR2 FQNEAQ. The CDR3 has 14 residues. The CDR3 sequence is CASSSPVGGYGYTF. CDR3 sequence (DNA): TGTGCCAGCAGCTCCCCAGTCGGGGGATATGGCTACACCTTC.

This clone has a single count. The chain employs TRBV6-5 and TRBJ2-5; the D gene is possibly TRBD2 (5 bases). Trimming pared 7 bases from V and 5 bases from J, leaving 17 bases between. This CDR3 comprises 14 residues. The germline gives CDR1 MNHEY, CDR2 SVGAGI. The CDR3 coding sequence is TGTGCCAGCACCCAAACGGGGTTGGGGGAGACCCAGTACTTC. Encoded protein: CASTQTGLGETQYF.

The chain is built from TRBV5-1 and TRBJ2-1, with TRBD2 identical over 8 bases. Trimming cost V 5 bases and J 3 bases; bases outside gene matches: 10. Germline CDR1 is SGHRS and CDR2 is YFSETQ. The CDR3 runs 16 residues. The CDR3 loop reads CASRPPSGPFYNEQFF. The CDR3 bases are TGCGCCAGCAGACCGCCTAGCGGGCCATTCTACAATGAGCAGTTCTTC.

The gene calls are TRBV5-8 and TRBJ1-1, with D unclear. CDR3 size: 12 residues. V lost 6 bases, J lost 2 bases, and 8 bases lay in between. Germline V gene lookup returns CDR1 SGHTS and CDR2 YDEGEE. The CDR3 spells CASNVLNTEAFF. DNA for the CDR3: TGTGCCAGCAACGTATTAAACACTGAAGCTTTCTTT.

The V and J genes are TRBV7-3 and TRBJ1-1, with D unresolved. V gave up 3 bases and J gave up 0 bases, with 5 bases separating them. The germline V gene encodes CDR1 SGHTA and CDR2 FQGTGA. The length of the CDR3 is 13 residues. CDR3 coding DNA: TGTGCCAGCAGCTTTAGGATGAACACTGAAGCTTTCTTT. Protein: CASSFRMNTEAFF.

V and J are TRBV27 and TRBJ2-7; TRBD1 matches 9 bases. With V trimmed by 3 bases and J by 1 base, 4 bases remained unmatched. Looked up from germline, CDR1 is MNHEY and CDR2 is SMNVEV (reference sequence). This CDR3 region has 15 residues. The CDR3 DNA is TGTGCCAGCAGTTTTCTGGGGACAGGGTCCTACGAGCAGTACTTC. This sequence encodes CASSFLGTGSYEQYF.

As DNA, the CDR3 is TGTGCCAGCAGCTTATTCGGTAGAACAGATACGCAGTATTTT. Translation gives CASSLFGRTDTQYF. This chain uses TRBV7-9 with TRBJ2-3; D not resolved. CDR1 is SEHNR, CDR2 FQNEAQ, per germline (reference sequence). V lost 2 bases, J lost 3 bases, and 9 bases lay in between. This CDR3 has 14 residues.

V gene TRBV3-1 (or the pseudogene TRBV3-2) combines with J gene TRBJ2-2; D unclear. V was shortened by 4 bases and J by 0 bases, with 6 bases between the two germline ends. CDR1 LGHDT and CDR2 YNNKEL come from the germline V gene (reference sequence). The CDR3 runs 14 residues. CDR3 region: CASSPPTNTGELFF. CDR3 nucleotides: TGTGCCAGCAGCCCTCCTACGAACACCGGGGAGCTGTTTTTT.

The genes are TRBV10-1 and TRBJ1-2; D is uncertain. The V end was cut by 10 bases, the J end by 1 base, with 22 bases between. CDR1 WNHNN and CDR2 SYGVQD come from the germline V gene (reference sequence). This CDR3 is 16 amino acids long. In DNA form, the CDR3 reads TGCGCCACCATAGGGTCGCTTGCCCACTTTAACTATGGCTACACCTTC. Protein product: CATIGSLAHFNYGYTF.

V gene TRBV4-3 combines with J gene TRBJ2-3; TRBD1 agrees at 7 bases. The CDR3 is 15 residues long. Germline CDR1 and CDR2: LGHNA and YSLEER. After removal of 4 bases from V and 0 bases from J, the junction contained 4 bases not matched to a gene. The CDR3 protein is CASSRDRVSTDTQYF. The CDR3 bases are TGCGCCAGCAGCCGAGACAGGGTGAGCACAGATACGCAGTATTTT.

V gene TRBV2 combines with J gene TRBJ1-2, with TRBD1 matching over 11 bases. J gave up 7 bases and V 4 bases, and 8 bases lay outside the gene matches. Germline CDR1 SNHLY, CDR2 FYNNEI. The CDR3 extends over 15 amino acids. The CDR3 coding sequence is TGTGCCAGCAGTGTATCCGGACAGGGGGCGAGTGGCTACACCTTC. It translates to CASSVSGQGASGYTF.

The chain joins TRBV7-9 to TRBJ1-3; D is unclear. Trimming took off 5 bases at V and 4 bases at J, with 3 bases between the two ends. From germline, CDR1 is SEHNR and CDR2 FQNEAQ (reference sequence). This CDR3 is built from 11 residues. This CDR3 reads CASSRGNTIYF. In nucleotides, the CDR3 is TGTGCCAGCAGCCGCGGAAACACCATATATTTT.

The CDR3 here is CASSSLGGPQETQYF. CDR3 DNA: TGTGCCAGCAGCTCCCTAGGGGGACCCCAAGAGACCCAGTACTTC. The chain is built from TRBV7-9 and TRBJ2-5; maybe TRBD1 (6 bases). V was clipped by 4 bases and J by 1 base, with 13 bases between them. CDR3 length equals 15 residues. CDR1 and CDR2 from the germline V gene are SEHNR and FQNEAQ (reference sequence).

The chain recombines TRBV11-3 with TRBJ2-3; 10 bases agree with TRBD2. The V gene end was trimmed by 5 bases and the J gene end by 8 bases; junction bases not matched to a gene: 10. This CDR3 is 15 amino acids long. The germline gives CDR1 SGHNT, CDR2 YENEEA. The CDR3 is CASSLLAGAGGTQYF. CDR3 bases: TGTGCCAGCAGCCTTCTAGCGGGGGCCGGGGGTACGCAGTATTTT. The whole variable domain, remainder taken from reference TRBV11-3 and TRBJ2-3, is EAGVVQSPRYKIIEKKQPVAFWCNPISGHNTLYWYLQNLGQGPELLIRYENEEAVDDSQLPKDRFSAERLKGVDSTLKIQPAELGDSAVYLCASSLLAGAGGTQYFGPGTRLTVL.

The chain uses TRBV12-3 or TRBV12-4 and TRBJ2-1; no clear D. V was shortened by 5 bases and J by 7 bases, with 12 bases between the two germline ends. The CDR3 is 13 amino acids. The CDR3 DNA is TGTGCCAGCAGTCCAACGGCCAGGAATGAGCAGTTCTTC. It specifies CASSPTARNEQFF.

The chain recombines TRBV6-5 with TRBJ2-5; D is perhaps TRBD1 or TRBD2 (6 bases each). V was clipped by 5 bases and J by 4 bases, with 11 bases between them. The CDR3 loop spans 13 amino acids. Germline assignment: CDR1 MNHEY and CDR2 SVGAGI. The CDR3 DNA is TGTGCCAGCAGTATACAGGGAGGAGAGACCCAGTACTTC. This codes for CASSIQGGETQYF.

The chain combines TRBV7-2 with TRBJ1-3; D unclear. Germline V lookup: CDR1 SGHTA, CDR2 FQGNSA. V was trimmed by 4 bases and J by 0 bases, leaving 7 bases between them. This CDR3 region has 14 residues. As DNA, the CDR3 is TGTGCCAGCAGCTCCTCTCCCTCTGGAAACACCATATATTTT. The encoded protein is CASSSSPSGNTIYF.

This clone occurred a few times. CDR3 bases: TGTGCCAGCACCCAGAGGGGGGGTCAACAAGAGACCCAGTACTTC. This encodes CASTQRGGQQETQYF. V is TRBV7-8 and J is TRBJ2-5, with D perhaps matching TRBD2 (7 bases). V was shortened by 7 bases and J by 2 bases, with 17 bases between the two germline ends. CDR1 and CDR2 (germline): SGHVS, FQNEAQ. The CDR3 runs to 15 residues.

The chain joins TRBV7-2 to TRBJ2-7; D remains unclear. Germline V gives CDR1 SGHTA, CDR2 FQGNSA. The CDR3 totals 13 residues. The ends were cut back, 0 bases at V and 5 bases at J, with 8 bases in the middle. The CDR3 protein is CASSLAGWDEQYF. DNA of the CDR3: TGTGCCAGCAGCTTAGCCGGATGGGACGAGCAGTACTTC.